This record covers a single T cell receptor (beta chain). The antigen is unknown. Sampled while nominally healthy, donors likely had unrecorded immune exposures. This entry comes from a study of cytomegalovirus exposure and HLA in healthy donors. The wider study: Of 398 genotyped donors, 65% to 85% clustered with self-reported Caucasian donors. Study results and caveats: Relative to equally common others, HLA-associated TCR beta chains showed greater clonal expansion in a later analysis. Most of the CMV-associated TCR beta chains (in a later analysis) appeared to be HLA-restricted.

The study ran its PCR with 60 Vbeta and 13 Jbeta primers. Clones were read by immunoSEQ multiplex PCR, and TCRdb kept only the in-frame ones, dropping some. The table shows about 160,000 clones, with around 79% occurring only once. Sequencing input: PBMCs. The clonotype originates from a man aged 50-60 years in good health and CMV-seropositive.

In nucleotides, the CDR3 is TGTGCCAGCAACTTAGGGGTCCAGGAGGGCTATGGCTACACCTTC. Its translation: CASNLGVQEGYGYTF. V gene TRBV28 combines with J gene TRBJ1-2; maybe TRBD1 (5 bases). Per the germline V gene, CDR1 is MDHEN and CDR2 is SYDVKM. CDR3 length: 15 amino acids. The V end lost 7 bases, the J end lost 4 bases, and 19 bases lay between the germline ends.